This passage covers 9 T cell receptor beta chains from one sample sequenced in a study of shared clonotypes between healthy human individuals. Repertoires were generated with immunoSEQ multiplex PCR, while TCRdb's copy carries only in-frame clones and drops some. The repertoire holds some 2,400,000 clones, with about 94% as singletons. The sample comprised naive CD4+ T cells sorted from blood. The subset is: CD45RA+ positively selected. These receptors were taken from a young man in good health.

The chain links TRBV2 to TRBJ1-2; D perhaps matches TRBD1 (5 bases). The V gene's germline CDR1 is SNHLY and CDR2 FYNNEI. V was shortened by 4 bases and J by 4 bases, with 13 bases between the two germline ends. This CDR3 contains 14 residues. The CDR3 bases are TGTGCCAGCAGTGCCGAGGGGACCGTCTATGGCTACACCTTC. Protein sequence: CASSAEGTVYGYTF.

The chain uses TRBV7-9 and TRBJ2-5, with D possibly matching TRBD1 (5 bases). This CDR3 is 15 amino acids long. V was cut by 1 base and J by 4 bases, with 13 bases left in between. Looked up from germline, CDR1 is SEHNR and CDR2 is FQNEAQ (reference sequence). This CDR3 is CASSLGQGSVETQYF. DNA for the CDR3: TGTGCCAGCAGCTTAGGGCAGGGAAGTGTAGAGACCCAGTACTTC.

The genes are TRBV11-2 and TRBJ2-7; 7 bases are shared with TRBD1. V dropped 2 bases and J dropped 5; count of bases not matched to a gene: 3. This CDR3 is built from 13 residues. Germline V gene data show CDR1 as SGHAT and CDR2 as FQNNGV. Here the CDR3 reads CASSLRGLDEQYF. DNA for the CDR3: TGTGCCAGCAGCTTAAGGGGGCTAGACGAGCAGTACTTC.

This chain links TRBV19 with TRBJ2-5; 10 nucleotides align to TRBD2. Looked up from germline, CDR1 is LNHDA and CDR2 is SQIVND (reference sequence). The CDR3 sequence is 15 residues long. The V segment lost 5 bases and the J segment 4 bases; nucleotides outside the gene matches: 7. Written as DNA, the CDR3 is TGTGCCAGTAGTGCCAGACTAGCGGGTGTAGAGACCCAGTACTTC. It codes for CASSARLAGVETQYF.

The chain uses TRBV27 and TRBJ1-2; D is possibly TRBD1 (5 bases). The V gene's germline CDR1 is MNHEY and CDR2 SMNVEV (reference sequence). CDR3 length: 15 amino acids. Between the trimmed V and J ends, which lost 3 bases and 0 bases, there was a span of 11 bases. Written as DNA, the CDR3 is TGTGCCAGCAGTTTCCAGGGCCCCCCTAACTATGGCTACACCTTC. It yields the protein CASSFQGPPNYGYTF.

The CDR3 reads CASTLRPGFLETQYF. The CDR3 DNA reads TGCGCCAGCACCCTTCGACCCGGATTTCTAGAGACCCAGTACTTC. The chain joins TRBV5-1 to TRBJ2-5; unclear D gene. CDR3 length: 15 residues. Trimming stripped 6 bases from V and 4 bases from J, with 19 bases between. CDR1 is SGHRS and CDR2 is YFSETQ in the germline V gene.

The CDR3: CASSLDRTSGYEQYF. As DNA, the CDR3 is TGTGCCAGCAGCTTAGATCGAACTAGCGGCTACGAGCAGTACTTC. The chain joins TRBV11-3 to TRBJ2-7, with 8 bases lining up with TRBD2. The length of the CDR3 is 15 residues. The trim removed 0 bases at V and 3 bases at J, leaving 4 bases unmatched. The germline V gene encodes CDR1 SGHNT and CDR2 YENEEA. Supplemented by reference TRBV11-3 and TRBJ2-7, the full variable domain reads EAGVVQSPRYKIIEKKQPVAFWCNPISGHNTLYWYLQNLGQGPELLIRYENEEAVDDSQLPKDRFSAERLKGVDSTLKIQPAELGDSAVYLCASSLDRTSGYEQYFGPGTRLTVT.

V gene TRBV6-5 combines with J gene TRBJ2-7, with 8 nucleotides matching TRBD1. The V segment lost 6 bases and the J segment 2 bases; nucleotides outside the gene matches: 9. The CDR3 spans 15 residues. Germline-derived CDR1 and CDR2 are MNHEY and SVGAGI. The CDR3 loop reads CASSDGRDRTYEQYF. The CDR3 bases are TGTGCCAGCAGCGACGGTAGGGACAGGACCTACGAGCAGTACTTC.

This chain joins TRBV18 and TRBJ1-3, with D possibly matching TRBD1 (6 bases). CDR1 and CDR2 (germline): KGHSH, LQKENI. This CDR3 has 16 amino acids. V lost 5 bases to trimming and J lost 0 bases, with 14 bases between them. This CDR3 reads CASSASTGLSGNTIYF. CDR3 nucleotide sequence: TGTGCCAGCTCAGCCTCGACAGGCCTCTCTGGAAACACCATATATTTT.